This T cell receptor beta chain was documented in a study of cytomegalovirus exposure and HLA in healthy donors. As concerns this clone: Its antigen is as yet unknown.

Use of 60 Vbeta and 13 Jbeta primers characterized the PCR. The repertoire was sequenced with immunoSEQ multiplex PCR; TCRdb's copy has only in-frame clones and lacks some. The sample has approximately 150,000 clones; around four fifths are singletons. J was trimmed by 2 bases and V by 5 bases; bases with no gene match: 6. The CDR3 is made up of 16 amino acids. Germline V lookup: CDR1 SNHLY, CDR2 FYNNEI. Study-level findings and limits: Previously analyzed data showed that most TCR beta V segments were productive at a frequency of about 90% or about 30%. One later analysis reportedly identified an Asian-associated ancestry cluster that showed fewer N-insertions than the approximately 700-donor mean. Serostatus for CMV was the only available immune exposure information.

The V and J genes are TRBV2 and TRBJ2-2; 9 nucleotides align to TRBD1. This receptor was identified in a man in his thirties or forties in good health and CMV-seronegative. Sequencing input: PBMCs. The CDR3 region is CASSLRGQGNTGELFF. The CDR3 region has the DNA TGTGCCAGCAGTTTACGGGGACAGGGAAACACCGGGGAGCTGTTTTTT. The whole variable domain, filled in from reference TRBV2 and TRBJ2-2, reads EPEVTQTPSHQVTQMGQEVILRCVPISNHLYFYWYRQILGQKVEFLVSFYNNEISEKSEIFDDQFSVERPDGSNFTLKIRSTKLEDSAMYFCASSLRGQGNTGELFFGEGSRLTVL.